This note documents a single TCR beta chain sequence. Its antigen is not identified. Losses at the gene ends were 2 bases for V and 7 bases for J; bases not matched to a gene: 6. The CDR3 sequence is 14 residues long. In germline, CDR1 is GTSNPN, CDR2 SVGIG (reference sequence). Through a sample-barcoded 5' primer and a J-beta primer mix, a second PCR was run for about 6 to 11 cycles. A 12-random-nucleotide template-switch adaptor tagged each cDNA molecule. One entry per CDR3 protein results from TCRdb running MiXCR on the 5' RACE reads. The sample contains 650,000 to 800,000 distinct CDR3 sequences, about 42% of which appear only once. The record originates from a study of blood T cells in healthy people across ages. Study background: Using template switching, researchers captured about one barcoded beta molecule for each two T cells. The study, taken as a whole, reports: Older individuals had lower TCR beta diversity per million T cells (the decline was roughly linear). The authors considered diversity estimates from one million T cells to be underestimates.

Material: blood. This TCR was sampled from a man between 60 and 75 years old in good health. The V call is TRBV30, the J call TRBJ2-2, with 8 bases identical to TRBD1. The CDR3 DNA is TGTGCCTGGAGTCGAGGACAGGGTGTCGGGGAGCTGTTTTTT. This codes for CAWSRGQGVGELFF.